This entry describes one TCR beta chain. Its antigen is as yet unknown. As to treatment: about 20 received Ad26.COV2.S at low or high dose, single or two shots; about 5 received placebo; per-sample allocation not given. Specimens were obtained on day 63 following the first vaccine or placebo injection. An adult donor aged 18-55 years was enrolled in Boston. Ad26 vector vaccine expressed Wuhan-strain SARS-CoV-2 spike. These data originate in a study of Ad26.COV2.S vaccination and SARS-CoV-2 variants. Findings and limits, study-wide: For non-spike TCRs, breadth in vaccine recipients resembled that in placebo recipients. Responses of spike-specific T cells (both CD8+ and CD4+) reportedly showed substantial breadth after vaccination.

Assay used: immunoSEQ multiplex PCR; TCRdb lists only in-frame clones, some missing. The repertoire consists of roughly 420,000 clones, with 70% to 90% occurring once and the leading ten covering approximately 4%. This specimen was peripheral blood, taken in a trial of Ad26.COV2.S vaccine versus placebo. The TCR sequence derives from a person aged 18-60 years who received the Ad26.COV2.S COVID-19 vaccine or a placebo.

CDR3 in DNA: TGTGCCAGCTCACGCTGGGACAGGGCGGAAGAAGAAAAACTGTTTTTT. Its translation: CASSRWDRAEEEKLFF. J is TRBJ1-4 and V is TRBV18, with 9 bases matching TRBD1. This CDR3 is built from 16 residues. The V gene end was trimmed by 4 bases and the J gene end by 8 bases; junction bases not matched to a gene: 11. Germline lookup yields CDR1 KGHSH and CDR2 LQKENI.